Only a few counts were recorded for the clone carrying this T cell receptor beta chain. Antigen: not known. The data stem from a study of T cells in Graves' hyperthyroidism and ophthalmopathy. Overall study results and limits: Most clonotypes that expanded in the thyroid above 0.001 also showed up in blood.

Amplified regions were TCR beta CDR3 sequences from RNA transcripts. RT-PCR in the first round (using the HTBI primer set) targeted the TCR CDR3. In TCRdb, the multiplex PCR reads were re-called with MiXCR into one record per CDR3 protein. This table holds around 290,000 distinct CDR3 sequences, around 13% found once. Per the germline V gene, CDR1 is MGHRA and CDR2 is YSYEKL. The V end lost 0 bases, the J end lost 5 bases, and 14 bases lay between the germline ends. This CDR3 is built from 16 residues. The receptor comes from a woman aged 40 to 55 with Graves' hyperthyroidism. The chain recombines TRBV4-1 with TRBJ2-1, with D possibly matching TRBD2 (6 bases). The material sequenced was blood. As DNA, the CDR3 is TGCGCCAGCAGCCAAGACCAGGGATGGAGGGACAATGAGCAGTTCTTC. It yields the protein CASSQDQGWRDNEQFF.